Below, one T cell receptor (beta chain) is given with its context. Sequenced patients had shown CD8+CD57+ cell expansion by flow cytometry. The record originates from a study of CD8+CD57+ T cells in acquired aplastic anemia. Deletions cut 9 bases from V and 6 bases from J, with 15 bases between. CDR1 is SGHVS, CDR2 FQNEAQ, per germline. CDR3 size: 12 residues. Genomic DNA, the template, was used for profiling of the TCR beta VDJ and CDR3. A single record per CDR3 protein comes from TCRdb applying MiXCR to the reads. The data contain some 200,000 distinct CDR3 sequences, approximately 48% of them seen just once; the ten biggest clones take up about 1.8%.

This receptor was identified in a human donor with aplastic anemia. The rearrangement links TRBV7-8 to TRBJ2-7, with a tentative D call TRBD2 (7 bases). The sequencing input was sorted CD4+, CD8+, or CD8+CD57+ T cells (not recorded which) from PBMCs. The CDR3: CASTPGEGEQYF. The CDR3 coding sequence is TGTGCCAGTACACCAGGGGAGGGCGAGCAGTACTTC. Combining the CDR3 with reference TRBV7-8 and TRBJ2-7 gives the whole variable domain GAGVSQSPRYKVAKRGQDVALRCDPISGHVSLFWYQQALGQGPEFLTYFQNEAQLDKSGLPSDRFFAERPEGSVSTLKIQRTQQEDSAVYLCASTPGEGEQYFGPGTRLTVT.